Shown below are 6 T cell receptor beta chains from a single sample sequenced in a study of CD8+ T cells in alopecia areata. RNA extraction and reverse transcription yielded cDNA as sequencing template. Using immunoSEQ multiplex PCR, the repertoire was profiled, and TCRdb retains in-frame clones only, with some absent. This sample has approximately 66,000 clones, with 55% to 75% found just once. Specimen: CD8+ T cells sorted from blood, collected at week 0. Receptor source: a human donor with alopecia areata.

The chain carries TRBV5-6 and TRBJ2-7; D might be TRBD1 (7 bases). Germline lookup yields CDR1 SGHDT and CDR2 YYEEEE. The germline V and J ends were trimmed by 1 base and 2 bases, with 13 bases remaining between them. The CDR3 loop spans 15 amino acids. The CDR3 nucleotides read TGTGCCAGCAGCTTGAGCCAGGGGGGCGCCTACGAGCAGTACTTC. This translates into CASSLSQGGAYEQYF.

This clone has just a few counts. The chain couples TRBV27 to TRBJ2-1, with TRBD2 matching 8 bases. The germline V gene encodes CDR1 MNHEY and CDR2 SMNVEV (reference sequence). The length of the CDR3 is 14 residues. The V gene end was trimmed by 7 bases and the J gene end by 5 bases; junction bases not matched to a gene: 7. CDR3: CASKWVAGHNEQFF. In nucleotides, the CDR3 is TGTGCCAGCAAATGGGTAGCGGGGCACAATGAGCAGTTCTTC.

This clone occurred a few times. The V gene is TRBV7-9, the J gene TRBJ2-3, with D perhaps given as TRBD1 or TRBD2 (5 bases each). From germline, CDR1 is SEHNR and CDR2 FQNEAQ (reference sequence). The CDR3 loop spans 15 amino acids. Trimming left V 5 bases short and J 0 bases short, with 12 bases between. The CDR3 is CASSRPGPSTDTQYF. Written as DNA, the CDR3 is TGTGCCAGCAGCAGGCCGGGACCTAGCACAGATACGCAGTATTTT.

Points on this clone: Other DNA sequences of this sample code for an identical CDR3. The CDR3 is CASSFGTEAFF. Here the CDR3 DNA reads TGTGCCAGCAGCTTCGGCACTGAAGCTTTCTTT. This chain uses TRBV7-9 with TRBJ1-1; the D is unclear. Germline CDR1 is SEHNR and CDR2 is FQNEAQ (reference sequence). There are 11 residues in the CDR3. The V end lost 3 bases, the J end lost 4 bases, and 3 bases lay between the germline ends. Looking up the rest from reference TRBV7-9 and TRBJ1-1 gives the full variable domain: DTGVSQNPRHKITKRGQNVTFRCDPISEHNRLYWYRQTLGQGPEFLTYFQNEAQLEKSRLLSDRFSAERPKGSFSTLEIQRTEQGDSAMYLCASSFGTEAFFGQGTRLTVV.

As DNA, the CDR3 is TGCGCCAGCAGCTGGGGGGTTCCAACAGGGGCAACTAATGAAAAACTGTTTTTT. Protein product: CASSWGVPTGATNEKLFF. This sequence joins TRBV5-1 and TRBJ1-4; 7 bases are shared with TRBD1. Losses at the gene ends were 3 bases for V and 0 bases for J; bases not matched to a gene: 11. Germline CDR1 reads SGHRS; CDR2 reads YFSETQ. The CDR3 length is 18 residues.

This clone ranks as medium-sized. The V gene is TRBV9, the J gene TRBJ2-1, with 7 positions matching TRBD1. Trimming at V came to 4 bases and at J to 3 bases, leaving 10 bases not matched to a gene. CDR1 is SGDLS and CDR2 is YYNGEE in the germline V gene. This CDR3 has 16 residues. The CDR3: CASSLTRGDSYNEQFF. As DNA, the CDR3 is TGTGCCAGCAGCCTCACCCGTGGGGACAGCTACAATGAGCAGTTCTTC. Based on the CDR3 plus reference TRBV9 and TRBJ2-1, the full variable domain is DSGVTQTPKHLITATGQRVTLRCSPRSGDLSVYWYQQSLDQGLQFLIQYYNGEERAKGNILERFSAQQFPDLHSELNLSSLELGDSALYFCASSLTRGDSYNEQFFGPGTRLTVL.